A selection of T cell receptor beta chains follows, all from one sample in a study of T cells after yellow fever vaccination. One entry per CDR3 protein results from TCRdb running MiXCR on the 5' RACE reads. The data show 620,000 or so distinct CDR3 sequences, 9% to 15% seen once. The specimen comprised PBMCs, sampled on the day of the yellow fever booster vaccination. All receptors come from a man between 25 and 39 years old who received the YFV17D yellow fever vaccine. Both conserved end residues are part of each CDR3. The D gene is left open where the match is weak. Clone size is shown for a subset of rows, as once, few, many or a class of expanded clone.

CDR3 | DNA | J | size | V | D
CASSADYSQYF | TGTGCCAGCAGCGCAGACTATTCCCAGTACTTC | TRBJ2-5 | NA | TRBV7-6 | NA
CASGSGHRNSGANVLTF | TGTGCCAGCGGGAGCGGACACAGAAACTCTGGGGCCAACGTCCTGACTTTC | TRBJ2-6 | NA | TRBV7-3 | NA
CASSERRGLATTGANVLTF | TGTGCCAGCAGTGAACGGCGGGGACTAGCGACTACTGGGGCCAACGTCCTGACTTTC | TRBJ2-6 | once | TRBV25-1 | TRBD2
CATSFTSLGDRNTGELFF | TGTGCCACCAGCTTCACGTCGCTAGGCGACCGGAACACCGGGGAGCTGTTTTTT | TRBJ2-2 | NA | TRBV15 | NA
CAIRTKGDTEAFF | TGTGCCATCAGGACGAAGGGGGACACTGAAGCTTTCTTT | TRBJ1-1 | NA | TRBV10-3 | NA
CASAGGYQGDEQFF | TGTGCCAGTGCGGGAGGTTACCAGGGAGATGAGCAGTTCTTC | TRBJ2-1 | few | TRBV12-3/TRBV12-4 | TRBD2
CASSLDVTEAFF | TGTGCCAGCAGCTTAGATGTGACTGAAGCTTTCTTT | TRBJ1-1 | NA | TRBV7-2 | NA
CASSPQDFSGNTIYF | TGTGCCAGCAGTCCGCAGGACTTTTCTGGAAACACCATATATTTT | TRBJ1-3 | few | TRBV12-3/TRBV12-4 | NA
CASSQSRTGGYSPLHF | TGCGCCAGCAGTCAATCGCGAACAGGGGGTTATTCACCCCTCCACTTT | TRBJ1-6 | NA | TRBV23-1 | TRBD1
CSANRGPPSLNYGYTF | TGCAGTGCCAACAGGGGACCCCCCTCTTTAAACTATGGCTACACCTTC | TRBJ1-2 | NA | TRBV20-1 | TRBD1
CASSPKGTSGRLAGANVLTF | TGTGCCAGCAGCCCAAAAGGGACTAGCGGGAGGCTGGCTGGGGCCAACGTCCTGACTTTC | TRBJ2-6 | NA | TRBV11-2 | TRBD2
CSAPSGRSTGELFF | TGCAGTGCTCCTAGCGGGAGGAGCACCGGGGAGCTGTTTTTT | TRBJ2-2 | NA | TRBV20-1 | TRBD2
CASTPGQGGAYEQYF | TGTGCCAGCACCCCAGGACAGGGGGGAGCCTACGAGCAGTACTTC | TRBJ2-7 | few | TRBV12-3/TRBV12-4 | TRBD1
CASRTDTNSGNTIYF | TGTGCCAGCAGAACGGACACAAACTCTGGAAACACCATATATTTT | TRBJ1-3 | NA | TRBV5-5 | NA
CASSPWDSNEKLFF | TGTGCCAGCTCACCCTGGGACAGTAATGAAAAACTGTTTTTT | TRBJ1-4 | NA | TRBV18 | TRBD1
CASSQDYSEGLYYEQYF | TGCGCCAGCAGCCAAGATTATTCGGAGGGACTATACTACGAGCAGTACTTC | TRBJ2-7 | NA | TRBV4-3 | TRBD2
CSVWLGQGAMDGTGELFF | TGCAGCGTGTGGTTAGGACAGGGGGCGATGGATGGGACCGGGGAGCTGTTTTTT | TRBJ2-2 | NA | TRBV29-1 | TRBD1
CATSDKVMNTEAFF | TGTGCCACCAGTGATAAAGTCATGAACACTGAAGCTTTCTTT | TRBJ1-1 | few | TRBV24-1 | NA
CASSLARSATYEQYF | TGTGCCAGCAGCTTAGCGAGGAGCGCTACCTACGAGCAGTACTTC | TRBJ2-7 | NA | TRBV7-2 | NA
CASTRTGSSFSYGYTF | TGTGCCAGCACCAGGACAGGGTCTTCTTTCTCCTATGGCTACACCTTC | TRBJ1-2 | NA | TRBV27 | TRBD1
CASSLARTSGSVYEQYF | TGCGCCAGCAGCTTGGCTCGGACTAGCGGGAGTGTATACGAGCAGTACTTC | TRBJ2-7 | few | TRBV5-1 | TRBD2
CSAYNNYGYTF | TGCAGTGCTTACAATAACTATGGCTACACCTTC | TRBJ1-2 | many | TRBV20-1 | NA
CAISPSGSLNEQFF | TGTGCCATCTCTCCTAGCGGGAGTCTTAATGAGCAGTTCTTC | TRBJ2-1 | NA | TRBV10-3 | TRBD2
CASSLGPAGLAGNIQYF | TGCGCCAGCAGCTTGGGTCCAGCCGGACTAGCGGGAAACATTCAGTACTTC | TRBJ2-4 | NA | TRBV5-1 | TRBD2
CASSEDQPLYEQYF | TGTGCCAGCAGTGAAGACCAACCACTCTACGAGCAGTACTTC | TRBJ2-7 | few | TRBV2 | NA
CASSPTSGIGNEQFF | TGTGCCAGCAGCCCAACTAGCGGGATAGGAAATGAGCAGTTCTTC | TRBJ2-1 | few | TRBV6-2/TRBV6-3 | TRBD2
CATSISLAGTDTQYF | TGTGCCACCAGCATAAGCCTAGCGGGGACAGATACGCAGTATTTT | TRBJ2-3 | few | TRBV15 | TRBD2
CASSLGTSGEYEQYF | TGTGCCAGCAGCTTAGGGACTAGCGGAGAATACGAGCAGTACTTC | TRBJ2-7 | few | TRBV9 | TRBD2
CSVRGTGLYNEQFF | TGCAGCGTGAGGGGGACAGGGCTTTACAATGAGCAGTTCTTC | TRBJ2-1 | NA | TRBV29-1 | TRBD1
CASSRGQGNYEQYF | TGCGCCAGCAGCAGGGGACAGGGGAACTACGAGCAGTACTTC | TRBJ2-7 | many | TRBV5-1 | TRBD1
CASSPSPGTGGEAFF | TGTGCCAGCTCACCCAGTCCCGGGACAGGGGGCGAAGCTTTCTTT | TRBJ1-1 | NA | TRBV18 | TRBD1
CSASSGRAGETQYF | TGCAGTGCTAGCAGCGGGAGGGCCGGAGAGACCCAGTACTTC | TRBJ2-5 | NA | TRBV20-1 | TRBD2
CASSEGLAYEQYF | TGTGCCAGCAGCGAAGGACTAGCCTACGAGCAGTACTTC | TRBJ2-7 | few | TRBV3-1 | TRBD2
CASSLVQGTYEQYF | TGTGCCAGCAGCTTAGTTCAGGGAACCTACGAGCAGTACTTC | TRBJ2-7 | medium-sized | TRBV7-9 | NA
CASSPGTTYGYTF | TGCGCCAGCAGCCCCGGGACAACCTATGGCTACACCTTC | TRBJ1-2 | NA | TRBV5-1 | NA
CASSSAGGPYTQYF | TGTGCCAGCAGTTCTGCGGGAGGCCCCTATACGCAGTATTTT | TRBJ2-3 | few | TRBV6-2/TRBV6-3 | TRBD2
CAIGALAGDYEQYF | TGTGCCATCGGGGCGTTAGCGGGAGACTACGAGCAGTACTTC | TRBJ2-7 | few | TRBV10-3 | TRBD2
CASSQKDRAVEQYF | TGTGCCAGCAGCCAGAAGGACAGGGCGGTCGAGCAGTACTTC | TRBJ2-7 | few | TRBV3-1 | TRBD1
CASSDPGQGIETQYF | TGCGCCAGCAGTGATCCGGGACAGGGTATCGAGACCCAGTACTTC | TRBJ2-5 | NA | TRBV10-1 | TRBD1
CASSQDSLRRTYEQYF | TGTGCCAGCAGCCAAGACTCCCTCAGGAGAACCTACGAGCAGTACTTC | TRBJ2-7 | NA | TRBV3-1 | NA
CASSQMTGKGYEQYF | TGCGCCAGCAGCCAGATGACAGGGAAGGGCTACGAGCAGTACTTC | TRBJ2-7 | many | TRBV5-1 | TRBD1
CSAATGTETQYF | TGCAGCGCCGCGACAGGGACGGAGACCCAGTACTTC | TRBJ2-5 | few | TRBV29-1 | TRBD1
CASSKAGGALMANVLTF | TGTGCCAGCAGTAAAGCGGGAGGGGCTCTTATGGCCAACGTCCTGACTTTC | TRBJ2-6 | NA | TRBV27 | TRBD2